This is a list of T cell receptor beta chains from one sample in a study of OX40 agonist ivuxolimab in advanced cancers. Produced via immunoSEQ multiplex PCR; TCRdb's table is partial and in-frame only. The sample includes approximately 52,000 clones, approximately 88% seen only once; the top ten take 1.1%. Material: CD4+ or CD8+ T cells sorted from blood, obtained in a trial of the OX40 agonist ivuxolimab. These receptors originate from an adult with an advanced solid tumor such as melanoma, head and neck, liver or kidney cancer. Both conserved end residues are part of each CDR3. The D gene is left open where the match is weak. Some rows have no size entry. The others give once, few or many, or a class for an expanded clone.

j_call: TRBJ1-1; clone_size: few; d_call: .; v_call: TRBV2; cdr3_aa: CASSEGENTEAFF; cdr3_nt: TGTGCCAGCAGTGAAGGGGAGAACACTGAAGCTTTCTTT
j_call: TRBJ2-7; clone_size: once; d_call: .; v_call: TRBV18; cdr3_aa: CASSPTTVPGQLYEQYF; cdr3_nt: TGTGCCAGCTCACCAACCACTGTACCGGGACAACTTTACGAGCAGTACTTC
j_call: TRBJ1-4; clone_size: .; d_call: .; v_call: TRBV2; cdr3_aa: CASRDRTGRANEKLFF; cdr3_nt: TGTGCCAGCAGGGACCGCACGGGGAGAGCTAATGAAAAACTGTTTTTT
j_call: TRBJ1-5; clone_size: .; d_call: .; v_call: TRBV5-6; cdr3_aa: CASSFPQPQHF; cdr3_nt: TGTGCCAGCAGCTTCCCTCAGCCCCAGCATTTT
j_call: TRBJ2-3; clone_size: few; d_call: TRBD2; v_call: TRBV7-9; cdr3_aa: CASSPRGAGVSTDTQYF; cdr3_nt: TGTGCCAGCAGCCCCCGTGGAGCGGGAGTTAGCACAGATACGCAGTATTTT
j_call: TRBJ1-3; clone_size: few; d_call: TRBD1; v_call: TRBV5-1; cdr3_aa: CASSLATGGGNTIYF; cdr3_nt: TGCGCCAGCAGCTTGGCGACAGGGGGTGGAAACACCATATATTTT
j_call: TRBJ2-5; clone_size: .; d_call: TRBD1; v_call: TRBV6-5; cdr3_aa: CASSRDRQETQYF; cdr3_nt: TGTGCCAGCAGTCGGGACAGACAAGAGACCCAGTACTTC
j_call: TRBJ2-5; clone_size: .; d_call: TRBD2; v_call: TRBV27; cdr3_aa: CASSGLASETQYF; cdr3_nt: TGTGCCAGCAGTGGACTAGCCAGCGAGACCCAGTACTTC
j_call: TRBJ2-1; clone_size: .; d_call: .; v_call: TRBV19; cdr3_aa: CASSIALGGAGEQFF; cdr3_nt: TGTGCCAGTAGTATAGCCCTTGGGGGGGCGGGCGAGCAGTTCTTC
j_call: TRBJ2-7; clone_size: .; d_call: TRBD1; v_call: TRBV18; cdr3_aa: CASSPTGSFYEQYF; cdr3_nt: TGTGCCAGCTCGCCGACAGGGTCTTTCTACGAGCAGTACTTC
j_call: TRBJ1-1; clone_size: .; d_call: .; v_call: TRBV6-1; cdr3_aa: CASSKSRAGDTEAFF; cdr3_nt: TGTGCCAGCAGTAAATCAAGGGCCGGGGACACTGAAGCTTTCTTT
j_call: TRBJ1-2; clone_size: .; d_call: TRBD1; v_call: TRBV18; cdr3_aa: CASSPTGDAIYGYTF; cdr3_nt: TGTGCCAGCTCACCGACAGGGGACGCTATCTATGGCTACACCTTC
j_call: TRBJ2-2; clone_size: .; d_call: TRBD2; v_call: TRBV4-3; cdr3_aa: CASSQVLSGGTGELFF; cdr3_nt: TGCGCCAGCAGCCAAGTGCTCTCGGGGGGCACCGGGGAGCTGTTTTTT
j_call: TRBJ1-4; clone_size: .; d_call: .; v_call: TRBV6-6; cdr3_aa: CASSYRESNEKLFF; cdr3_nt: TGTGCCAGCAGTTACCGGGAGTCTAATGAAAAACTGTTTTTT
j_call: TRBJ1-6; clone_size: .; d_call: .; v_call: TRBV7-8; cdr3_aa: CASSLPLNSPLHF; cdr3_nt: TGTGCCAGCAGCCTTCCTTTAAATTCACCCCTCCACTTT
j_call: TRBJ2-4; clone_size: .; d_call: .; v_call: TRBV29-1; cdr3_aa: CSARPNLAKNIQYF; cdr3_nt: TGCAGCGCCCGACCAAATTTAGCCAAAAACATTCAGTACTTC
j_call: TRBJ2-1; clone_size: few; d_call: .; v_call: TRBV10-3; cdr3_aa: CAISGGPLTAVYNEQFF; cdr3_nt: TGTGCCATCAGTGGGGGACCTCTAACGGCAGTCTACAATGAGCAGTTCTTC
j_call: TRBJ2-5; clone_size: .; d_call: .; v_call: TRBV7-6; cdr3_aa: CASSLSSGGETQYF; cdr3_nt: TGTGCCAGCAGCTTGAGCTCTGGCGGTGAGACCCAGTACTTC
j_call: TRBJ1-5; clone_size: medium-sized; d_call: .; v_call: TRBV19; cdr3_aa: CASTSDRGRRLNQPQHF; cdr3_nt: .
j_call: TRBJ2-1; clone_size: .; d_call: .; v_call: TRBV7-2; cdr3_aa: CASSLAGGGGDEQFF; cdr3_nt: TGTGCCAGCAGCTTAGCTGGGGGCGGAGGGGATGAGCAGTTCTTC
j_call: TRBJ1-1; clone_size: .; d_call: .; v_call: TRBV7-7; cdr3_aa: CASSSQGATEAFF; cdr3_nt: TGTGCTAGCAGTTCGCAGGGTGCGACTGAAGCTTTCTTT
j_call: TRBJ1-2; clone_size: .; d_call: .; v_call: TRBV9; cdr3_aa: CASSVVGVGYGYTF; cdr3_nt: TGTGCCAGCAGCGTAGTTGGGGTCGGGTATGGCTACACCTTC
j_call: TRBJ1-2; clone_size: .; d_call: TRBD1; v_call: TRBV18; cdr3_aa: CASSPPGQAGTYTF; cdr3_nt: TGTGCCAGCTCACCCCCCGGACAGGCCGGGACCTACACCTTC
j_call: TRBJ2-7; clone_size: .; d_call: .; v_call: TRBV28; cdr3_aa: CASSSTPGQEVYEQYF; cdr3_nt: TGTGCCAGCAGTTCGACTCCGGGGCAGGAGGTCTACGAGCAGTACTTC
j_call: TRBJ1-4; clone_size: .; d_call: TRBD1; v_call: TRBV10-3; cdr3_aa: CAISPGQVNEKLFF; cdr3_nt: TGTGCCATCAGTCCGGGACAGGTTAATGAAAAACTGTTTTTT
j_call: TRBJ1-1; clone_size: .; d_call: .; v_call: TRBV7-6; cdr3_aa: CASSSSVAGGTGMNTEAFF; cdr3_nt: TGTGCCAGCAGCTCTAGCGTAGCAGGAGGCACGGGGATGAACACTGAAGCTTTCTTT
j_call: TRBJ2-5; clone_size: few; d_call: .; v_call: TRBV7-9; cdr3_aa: CASSSGQPGETQYF; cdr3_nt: TGTGCCAGCAGCTCAGGACAGCCCGGCGAGACCCAGTACTTC
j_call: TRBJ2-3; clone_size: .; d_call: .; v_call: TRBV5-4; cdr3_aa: CASSPGLRISSDTQYF; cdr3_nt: TGTGCCAGCAGCCCGGGACTGCGGATTTCGTCAGATACGCAGTATTTT